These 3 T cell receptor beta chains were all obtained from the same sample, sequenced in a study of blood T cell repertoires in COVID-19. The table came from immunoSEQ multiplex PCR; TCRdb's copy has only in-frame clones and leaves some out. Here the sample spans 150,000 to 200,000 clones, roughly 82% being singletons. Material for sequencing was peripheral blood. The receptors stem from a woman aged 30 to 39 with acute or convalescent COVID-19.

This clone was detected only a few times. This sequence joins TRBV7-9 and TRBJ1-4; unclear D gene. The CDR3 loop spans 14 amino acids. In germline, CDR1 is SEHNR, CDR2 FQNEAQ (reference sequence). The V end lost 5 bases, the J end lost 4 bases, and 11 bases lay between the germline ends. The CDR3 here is CASSVTEVNEKLFF. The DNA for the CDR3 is TGTGCCAGCAGCGTTACTGAAGTTAATGAAAAACTGTTTTTT.

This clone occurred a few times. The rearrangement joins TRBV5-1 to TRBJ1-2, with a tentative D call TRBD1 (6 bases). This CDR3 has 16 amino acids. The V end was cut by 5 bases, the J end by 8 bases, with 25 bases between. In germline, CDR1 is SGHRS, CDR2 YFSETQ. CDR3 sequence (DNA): TGCGCCAGCAGGCCAGGGGAAAAGGAACGGATGAAGGGCTACACCTTC. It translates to CASRPGEKERMKGYTF.

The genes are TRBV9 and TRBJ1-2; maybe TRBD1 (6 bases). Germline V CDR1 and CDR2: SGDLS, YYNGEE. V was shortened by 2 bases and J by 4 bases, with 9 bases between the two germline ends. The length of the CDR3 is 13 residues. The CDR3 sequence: CASSVQGTYGYTF. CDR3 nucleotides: TGTGCCAGCAGCGTCCAGGGGACCTATGGCTACACCTTC.